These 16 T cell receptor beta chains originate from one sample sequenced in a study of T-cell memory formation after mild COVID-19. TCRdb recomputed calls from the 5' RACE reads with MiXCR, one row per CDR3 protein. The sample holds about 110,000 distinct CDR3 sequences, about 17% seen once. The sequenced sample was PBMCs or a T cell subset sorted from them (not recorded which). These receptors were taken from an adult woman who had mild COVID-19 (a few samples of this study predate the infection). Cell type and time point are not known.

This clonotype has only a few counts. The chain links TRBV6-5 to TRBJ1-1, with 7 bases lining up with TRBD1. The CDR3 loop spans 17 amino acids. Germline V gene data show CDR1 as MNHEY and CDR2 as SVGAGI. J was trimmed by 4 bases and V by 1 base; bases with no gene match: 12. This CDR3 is CASSYLYRGGPVTEAFF. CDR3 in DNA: TGTGCCAGCAGTTACTTATACAGGGGCGGACCGGTCACTGAAGCTTTCTTT.

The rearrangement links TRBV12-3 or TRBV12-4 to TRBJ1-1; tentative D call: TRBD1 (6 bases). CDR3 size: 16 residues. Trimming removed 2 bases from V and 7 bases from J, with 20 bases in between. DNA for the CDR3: TGTGCCAGCAGTTTATGGCAGGGGCGGATTCCCAATGAAGCTTTCTTT. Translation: CASSLWQGRIPNEAFF.

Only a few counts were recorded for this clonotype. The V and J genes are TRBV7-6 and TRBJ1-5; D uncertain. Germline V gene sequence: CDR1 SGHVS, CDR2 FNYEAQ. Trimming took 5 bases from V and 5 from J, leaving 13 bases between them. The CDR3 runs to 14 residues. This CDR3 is CASSEWASHQPQHF. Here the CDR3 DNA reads TGTGCCAGCAGCGAATGGGCCTCTCATCAGCCCCAGCATTTT.

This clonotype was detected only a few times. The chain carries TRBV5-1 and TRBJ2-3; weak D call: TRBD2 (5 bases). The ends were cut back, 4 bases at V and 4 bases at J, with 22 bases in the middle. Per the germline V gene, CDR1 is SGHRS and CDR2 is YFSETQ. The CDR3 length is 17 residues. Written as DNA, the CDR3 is TGCGCCAGCAGCCCCGAACTAGTCGCGGGTTGGGCAGATACGCAGTATTTT. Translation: CASSPELVAGWADTQYF.

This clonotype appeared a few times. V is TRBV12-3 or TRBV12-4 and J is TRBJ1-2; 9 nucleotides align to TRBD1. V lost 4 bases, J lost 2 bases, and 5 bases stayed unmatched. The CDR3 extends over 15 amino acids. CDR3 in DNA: TGTGCCAGCAGTTACAGGGGGCCCTTAAACTATGGCTACACCTTC. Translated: CASSYRGPLNYGYTF.

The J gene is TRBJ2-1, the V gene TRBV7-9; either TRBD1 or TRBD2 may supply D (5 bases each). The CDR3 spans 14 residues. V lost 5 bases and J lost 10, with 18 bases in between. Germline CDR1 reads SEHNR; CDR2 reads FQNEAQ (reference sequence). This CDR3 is CASSLIGGPHEQFF. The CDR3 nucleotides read TGTGCCAGCAGCCTTATTGGGGGACCGCACGAGCAGTTCTTC. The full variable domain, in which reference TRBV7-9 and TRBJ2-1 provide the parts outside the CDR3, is DTGVSQNPRHKITKRGQNVTFRCDPISEHNRLYWYRQTLGQGPEFLTYFQNEAQLEKSRLLSDRFSAERPKGSFSTLEIQRTEQGDSAMYLCASSLIGGPHEQFFGPGTRLTVL.

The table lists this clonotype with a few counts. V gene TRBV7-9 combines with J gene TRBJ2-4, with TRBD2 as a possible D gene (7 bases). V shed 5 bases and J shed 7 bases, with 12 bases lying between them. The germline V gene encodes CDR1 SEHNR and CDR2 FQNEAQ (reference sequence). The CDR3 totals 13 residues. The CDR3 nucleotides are TGTGCCAGCAGCCCGGGGGGCTCCAACATTCAGTACTTC. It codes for CASSPGGSNIQYF.

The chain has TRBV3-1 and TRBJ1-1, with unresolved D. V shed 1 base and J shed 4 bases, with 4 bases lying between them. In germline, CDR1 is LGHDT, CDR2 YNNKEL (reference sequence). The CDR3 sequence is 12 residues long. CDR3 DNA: TGTGCCAGCAGCCAAGTGTCCACTGAAGCTTTCTTT. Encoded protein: CASSQVSTEAFF. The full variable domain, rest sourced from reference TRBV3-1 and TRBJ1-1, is DTAVSQTPKYLVTQMGNDKSIKCEQNLGHDTMYWYKQDSKKFLKIMFSYNNKELIINETVPNRFSPKSPDKAHLNLHINSLELGDSAVYFCASSQVSTEAFFGQGTRLTVV.

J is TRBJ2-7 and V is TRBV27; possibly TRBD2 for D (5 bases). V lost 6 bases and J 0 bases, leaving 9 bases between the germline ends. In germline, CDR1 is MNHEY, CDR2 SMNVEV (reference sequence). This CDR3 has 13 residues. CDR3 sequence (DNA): TGTGCCAGCAGCCGAGGGATCTCCTACGAGCAGTACTTC. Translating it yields CASSRGISYEQYF.

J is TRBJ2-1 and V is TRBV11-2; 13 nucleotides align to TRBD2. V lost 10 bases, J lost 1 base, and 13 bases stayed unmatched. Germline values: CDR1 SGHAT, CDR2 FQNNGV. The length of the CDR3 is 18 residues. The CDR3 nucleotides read TGTGCCACCAAGAGGACTAGCGGGGGTCTACTTTCCTACAATGAGCAGTTCTTC. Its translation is CATKRTSGGLLSYNEQFF.

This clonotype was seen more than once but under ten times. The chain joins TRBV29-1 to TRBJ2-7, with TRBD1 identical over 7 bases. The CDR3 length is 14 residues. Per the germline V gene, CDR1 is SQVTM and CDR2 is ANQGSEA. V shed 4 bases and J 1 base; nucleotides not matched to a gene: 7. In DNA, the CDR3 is TGCAGCGTTGGGGACAGCTACAGTTCCTACGAGCAGTACTTC. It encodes CSVGDSYSSYEQYF.

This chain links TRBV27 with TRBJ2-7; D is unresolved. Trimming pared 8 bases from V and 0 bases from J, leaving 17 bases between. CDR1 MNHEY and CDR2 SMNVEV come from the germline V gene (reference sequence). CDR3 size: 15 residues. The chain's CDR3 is CASAMGSPLSYEQYF. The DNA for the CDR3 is TGTGCCAGCGCCATGGGCTCACCCCTCTCCTACGAGCAGTACTTC.

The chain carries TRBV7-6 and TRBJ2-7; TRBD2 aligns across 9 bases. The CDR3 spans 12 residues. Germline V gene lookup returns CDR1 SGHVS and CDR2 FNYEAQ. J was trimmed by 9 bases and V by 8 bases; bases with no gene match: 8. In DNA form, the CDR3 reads TGTGCCAGCGGGATGGCGGGAGGGTCGCAGTACTTC. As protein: CASGMAGGSQYF.

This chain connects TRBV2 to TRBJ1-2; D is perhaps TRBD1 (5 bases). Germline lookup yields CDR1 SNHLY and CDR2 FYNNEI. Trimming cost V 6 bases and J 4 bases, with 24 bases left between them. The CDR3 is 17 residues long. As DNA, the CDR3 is TGTGCCAGCAGCCCCTTTGGGGCAGGCCTTCTGATCTATGGCTACACCTTC. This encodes CASSPFGAGLLIYGYTF.

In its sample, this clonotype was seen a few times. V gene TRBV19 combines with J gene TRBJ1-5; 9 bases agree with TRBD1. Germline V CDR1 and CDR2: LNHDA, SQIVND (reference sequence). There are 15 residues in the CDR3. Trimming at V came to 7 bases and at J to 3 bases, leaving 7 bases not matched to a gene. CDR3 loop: CASTLGQGLNQPQHF. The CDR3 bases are TGTGCCAGTACCTTGGGACAGGGCCTCAATCAGCCCCAGCATTTT.

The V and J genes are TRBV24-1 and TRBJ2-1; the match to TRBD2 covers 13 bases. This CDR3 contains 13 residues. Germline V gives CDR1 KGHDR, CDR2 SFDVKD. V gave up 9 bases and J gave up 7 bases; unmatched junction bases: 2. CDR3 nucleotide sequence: TGTGCCACCCGGACTAGCGGGAGTAATGAGCAGTTCTTC. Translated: CATRTSGSNEQFF.